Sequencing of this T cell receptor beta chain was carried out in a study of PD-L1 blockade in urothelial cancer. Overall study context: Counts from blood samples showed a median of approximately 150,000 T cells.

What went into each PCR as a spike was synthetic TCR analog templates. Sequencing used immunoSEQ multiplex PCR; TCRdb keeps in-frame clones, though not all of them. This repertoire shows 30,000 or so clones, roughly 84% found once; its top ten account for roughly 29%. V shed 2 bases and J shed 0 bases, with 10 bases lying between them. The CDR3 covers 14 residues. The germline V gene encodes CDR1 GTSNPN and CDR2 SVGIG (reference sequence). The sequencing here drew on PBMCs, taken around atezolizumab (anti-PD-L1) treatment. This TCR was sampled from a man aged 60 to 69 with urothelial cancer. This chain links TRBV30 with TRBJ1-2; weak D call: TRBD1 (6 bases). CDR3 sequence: CAWSFRTANYGYTF. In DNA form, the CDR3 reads TGTGCCTGGAGTTTTAGGACAGCTAACTATGGCTACACCTTC.